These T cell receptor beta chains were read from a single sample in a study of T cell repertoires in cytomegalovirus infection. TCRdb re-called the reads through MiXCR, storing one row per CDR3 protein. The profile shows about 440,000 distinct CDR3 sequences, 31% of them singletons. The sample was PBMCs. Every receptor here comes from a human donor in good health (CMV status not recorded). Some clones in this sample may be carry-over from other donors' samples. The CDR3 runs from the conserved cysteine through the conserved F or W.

CASSYRTDIEAFF	TRBV6-2/TRBV6-3	TRBJ1-1	13
CASRWDRPYEQYF	TRBV6-2/TRBV6-3	TRBJ2-7	13
CAISVRDNPLASQPYMNTEAFF	TRBV10-3	TRBJ1-1	22
CASSFRDTTFRDNEKLFF	TRBV7-8	TRBJ1-4	18
CASSFRGSGNTIYF	TRBV28	TRBJ1-3	14
CASSPDSSLFYEQYF	TRBV7-6	TRBJ2-7	15
CASGVEGLSNQPQHF	TRBV9	TRBJ1-5	15
CAISPRTSNEQFF	TRBV10-3	TRBJ2-1	13
CSSSSGSKGASWTQYF	TRBV14	TRBJ2-5	16
CASSETGTGGNEQFF	TRBV7-9	TRBJ2-1	15
CASTLGGGTYNEQFF	TRBV28	TRBJ2-1	15
CASSLGNRNQFF	TRBV7-2	TRBJ2-5	12
CASSAGGALAKNIQYF	TRBV25-1	TRBJ2-4	16
CASSLKSTENNYGYTF	TRBV7-8	TRBJ1-2	16
CASIQPNSYEQYF	TRBV7-8	TRBJ2-7	13
CASKQNPAGDGYTF	TRBV19	TRBJ1-2	14
CASSRPGTLQETQYF	TRBV6-1	TRBJ2-5	15
CASSLSQATEAFF	TRBV6-6	TRBJ1-1	13
CASSYSRLGAQHF	TRBV5-6	TRBJ1-5	13
CSARDHKVTEAFF	TRBV20-1	TRBJ1-1	13
CASSLDPLNQPQHF	TRBV7-8	TRBJ1-5	14
CASSRGLAGGNEQFF	TRBV12-3/TRBV12-4	TRBJ2-1	15
CASSPQGQGWEQYF	TRBV7-8	TRBJ2-7	14